This entry lists 22 T cell receptor beta chains sequenced from one sample in a study of radiation and T cells in renal cell carcinoma. Treatment given: 15 Gy SBRT to primary tumor, nephrectomy 4 weeks later. The repertoire was sequenced with immunoSEQ multiplex PCR; TCRdb's copy has only in-frame clones and lacks some. Of approximately 20,000 clones listed, 60% to 75% are singletons. The sample consisted of tumor tissue, taken from a patient whose treatment included radiotherapy and nephrectomy. These TCRs come from a woman between 70 and 85 years old with renal cell carcinoma.

The chain employs TRBV29-1 and TRBJ1-1; D might be TRBD1 (5 bases). V was shortened by 1 base and J by 2 bases, with 11 bases between the two germline ends. The germline CDR1 and CDR2 sequences are SQVTM and ANQGSEA. This CDR3 has 14 amino acids. For the CDR3, the DNA is TGCAGCGTTGAAGGGGGACGTAGCAACACTGAAGCTTTCTTT. Translated, it gives CSVEGGRSNTEAFF.

The J gene is TRBJ2-7, the V gene TRBV9; 7 bases are a match to TRBD1. J gave up 3 bases and V 4 bases, and 7 bases lay outside the gene matches. CDR3 length: 14 residues. Germline loops: CDR1 SGDLS, CDR2 YYNGEE. The CDR3 sequence is CASSLRDSFYEQYF. The CDR3 nucleotides read TGTGCCAGCAGCCTACGGGACAGTTTCTACGAGCAGTACTTC.

This chain links TRBV11-3 with TRBJ2-7; D uncertain. Trimming removed 0 bases at V and 7 bases at J, with 10 bases between. Germline-derived CDR1 and CDR2 are SGHNT and YENEEA. This CDR3 contains 13 residues. This chain's CDR3 is CASSLEALAEQYF. For the CDR3, the DNA is TGTGCCAGCAGCTTAGAAGCGTTGGCAGAGCAGTACTTC.

The V gene is TRBV9, the J gene TRBJ2-3; the D is unclear. Trimming took off 2 bases at V and 0 bases at J, with 4 bases between the two ends. CDR1 is SGDLS, CDR2 YYNGEE, per germline. This CDR3 region has 13 residues. The CDR3 DNA sequence: TGTGCCAGCAGCGTCTCCAGCACAGATACGCAGTATTTT. This translates into CASSVSSTDTQYF. Full variable domain (rest looked up from reference TRBV9 and TRBJ2-3): DSGVTQTPKHLITATGQRVTLRCSPRSGDLSVYWYQQSLDQGLQFLIQYYNGEERAKGNILERFSAQQFPDLHSELNLSSLELGDSALYFCASSVSSTDTQYFGPGTRLTVL.

A few counts support this clone. The rearrangement uses TRBV4-2 and TRBJ1-2; a weak D match, TRBD1 (5 bases). Germline CDR1 is LGHNA and CDR2 is YNFKEQ. The V and J ends lost 6 bases and 2 bases respectively, with 16 bases between them. There are 15 residues in the CDR3. The CDR3 nucleotides read TGTGCCAGCAGTGAACACCACAAGGGGAACTATGGCTACACCTTC. This encodes CASSEHHKGNYGYTF.

This chain uses TRBV6-6 with TRBJ2-3, with TRBD1 identical over 10 bases. Losses at the gene ends were 6 bases for V and 3 bases for J; bases not matched to a gene: 3. Germline V gene lookup returns CDR1 MNHNY and CDR2 SVGAGI (reference sequence). CDR3 size: 14 residues. This CDR3 is CASSRDRGTDTQYF. The CDR3 DNA is TGTGCCAGCAGCCGGGACAGGGGAACAGATACGCAGTATTTT.

The V call is TRBV7-2, the J call TRBJ1-1, with D possibly TRBD1 on 5 matching bases. Trimming left V 1 base short and J 3 bases short, with 6 bases between. Germline assignment: CDR1 SGHTA and CDR2 FQGNSA. The CDR3 totals 13 residues. The DNA for the CDR3 is TGTGCCAGCAGCTTAGGGGGGGACACTGAAGCTTTCTTT. Translating it yields CASSLGGDTEAFF.

This clone was seen more than once but under ten times. The V call is TRBV30, the J call TRBJ2-7; TRBD2 matches at 7 bases. Germline trimming cut 2 bases from V and 7 bases from J; bases unmatched to any gene: 11. The CDR3 is 14 residues long. CDR1 is GTSNPN and CDR2 is SVGIG in the germline V gene (reference sequence). For the CDR3, the DNA is TGTGCCTGGAGTCGGCAAGCGGGGAACCTAGAGCAGTACTTC. Encoded protein: CAWSRQAGNLEQYF.

This chain joins TRBV10-3 and TRBJ2-5; possibly TRBD1 or TRBD2 for D (5 bases each). V shed 2 bases and J shed 0 bases, with 16 bases lying between them. Germline assignment: CDR1 ENHRY and CDR2 SYGVKD. CDR3 length: 17 residues. Here the CDR3 DNA reads TGTGCCATCAGTGAGGATTGGGGGAAGAATTACCAAGAGACCCAGTACTTC. It specifies CAISEDWGKNYQETQYF.

This chain connects TRBV5-8 to TRBJ2-5, with 11 bases lining up with TRBD2. The CDR3 sequence is 18 residues long. With V trimmed by 2 bases and J by 4 bases, 13 bases remained unmatched. Germline CDR1 reads SGHTS; CDR2 reads YDEGEE. CDR3 residues: CASSFLRVSGGAPETQYF. The CDR3 DNA reads TGTGCCAGCAGCTTCCTCAGGGTTAGCGGGGGGGCACCAGAGACCCAGTACTTC.

The chain uses TRBV5-4 and TRBJ1-1; the D is unclear. Trimming left V 2 bases short and J 0 bases short, with 5 bases between. The CDR3 has 13 residues. Germline V gene data show CDR1 as SGHNT and CDR2 as YYREEE (reference sequence). CDR3 nucleotide sequence: TGTGCCAGCAGCTTTCCGATGAACACTGAAGCTTTCTTT. Amino acid sequence: CASSFPMNTEAFF.

V usage is TRBV19 and J usage is TRBJ2-2; D might be TRBD1 (5 bases). The CDR3 covers 15 residues. The V and J ends lost 5 bases and 1 base respectively, with 11 bases between them. Per germline, CDR1 LNHDA and CDR2 SQIVND (reference sequence). CDR3 in amino acids: CASSLVTGNTGELFF. CDR3 sequence (DNA): TGTGCCAGTAGTCTCGTTACAGGGAACACCGGGGAGCTGTTTTTT.

This chain uses TRBV14 with TRBJ2-3, with 10 bases fitting TRBD2. Germline loops: CDR1 SGHDN, CDR2 FVKESK. V was clipped by 0 bases and J by 4 bases; unmatched bases: 7. CDR3 length: 17 residues. The CDR3 loop is CASSQEGSGGFADTQYF. The DNA for the CDR3 is TGTGCCAGCAGCCAAGAAGGTAGCGGGGGGTTCGCAGATACGCAGTATTTT.

This clone has a handful of counts. The chain joins TRBV19 to TRBJ2-2, with 8 bases aligning to TRBD2. V shed 3 bases, J shed 4 bases, and the junction held 1 base outside the gene matches. Germline V gene data show CDR1 as LNHDA and CDR2 as SQIVND (reference sequence). The CDR3 length is 14 residues. CDR3 loop: CASSILAGTGELFF. CDR3 in DNA: TGTGCCAGTAGTATCCTAGCGGGCACCGGGGAGCTGTTTTTT.

Comment on this clone: The identical CDR3 is also encoded by other nucleotide sequences in the sample. The chain is built from TRBV30 and TRBJ1-5; no definite D call. There are 13 residues in the CDR3. CDR1 and CDR2 (germline): GTSNPN, SVGIG (reference sequence). V was cut by 1 base and J by 1 base, with 5 bases left in between. CDR3 DNA sequence: TGTGCCTGGAGTGCGGGGAGCAATCAGCCCCAGCATTTT. It specifies CAWSAGSNQPQHF.

This chain connects TRBV6-5 to TRBJ1-2; 7 nucleotides align to TRBD1. V was clipped by 6 bases and J by 5 bases; unmatched bases: 6. The length of the CDR3 is 13 residues. Germline V lookup: CDR1 MNHEY, CDR2 SVGAGI. CDR3 sequence reads: CASSRGWRYGYTF. Here the CDR3 DNA reads TGTGCCAGCAGCAGGGGGTGGAGGTATGGCTACACCTTC.

The genes are TRBV7-8 and TRBJ2-7, with 9 bases fitting TRBD1. V lost 5 bases, J lost 6 bases, and 8 bases stayed unmatched. CDR1 is SGHVS and CDR2 is FQNEAQ in the germline V gene. The CDR3 is 14 residues long. CDR3 nucleotide sequence: TGTGCCAGCAGCAAGGACAGGGGATGGGGCGAGCAGTACTTC. It encodes CASSKDRGWGEQYF.

V is TRBV5-1 and J is TRBJ1-2, with 8 bases aligning to TRBD1. The CDR3 spans 14 residues. Germline CDR1 is SGHRS and CDR2 is YFSETQ. V shed 4 bases, J shed 0 bases, and the junction held 2 bases outside the gene matches. CDR3 DNA sequence: TGCGCCAGCAGCAGGGACAGGTCTAACTATGGCTACACCTTC. Translating gives CASSRDRSNYGYTF.

V is TRBV28 and J is TRBJ1-3, with D unresolved. CDR1 is MDHEN and CDR2 is SYDVKM in the germline V gene. V was pared by 1 base and J by 0 bases, with 10 bases between. The CDR3 runs 16 residues. CDR3 bases: TGTGCCAGCAGTTTATTACCGGGCACCTCTGGAAACACCATATATTTT. This codes for CASSLLPGTSGNTIYF. Based on the CDR3 plus reference TRBV28 and TRBJ1-3, the full variable domain is DVKVTQSSRYLVKRTGEKVFLECVQDMDHENMFWYRQDPGLGLRLIYFSYDVKMKEKGDIPEGYSVSREKKERFSLILESASTNQTSMYLCASSLLPGTSGNTIYFGEGSWLTVV.

The rearrangement uses TRBV5-4 and TRBJ2-1; 12 bases align to TRBD2. Unmatched junction bases numbered 12, after V lost 7 bases and J lost 4 bases. CDR3 length: 17 residues. Germline V lookup: CDR1 SGHNT, CDR2 YYREEE (reference sequence). The CDR3 coding sequence is TGTGCCAGCCCCCTCGGGGGGCTAGCGGGGGGGTACAATGAGCAGTTCTTC. It specifies CASPLGGLAGGYNEQFF.

The chain has TRBV11-1 and TRBJ2-4; D unclear. The CDR3 has 14 amino acids. Germline CDR1 and CDR2: SGHAT and FQDESV (reference sequence). The ends were cut back, 2 bases at V and 5 bases at J, with 10 bases in the middle. The CDR3 nucleotides read TGTGCCAGCAGCTTAAGACGTACCCAAAACATTCAGTACTTC. Residues: CASSLRRTQNIQYF.

The genes are TRBV25-1 and TRBJ2-5, with D hard to call. V was trimmed by 1 base and J by 3 bases, leaving 12 bases between them. Germline V lookup: CDR1 MGHDK, CDR2 SYGVNS. The CDR3 has 15 residues. The CDR3 region is CASSELTSLKETQYF. The DNA for the CDR3 is TGTGCCAGCAGTGAATTAACAAGTTTAAAAGAGACCCAGTACTTC.